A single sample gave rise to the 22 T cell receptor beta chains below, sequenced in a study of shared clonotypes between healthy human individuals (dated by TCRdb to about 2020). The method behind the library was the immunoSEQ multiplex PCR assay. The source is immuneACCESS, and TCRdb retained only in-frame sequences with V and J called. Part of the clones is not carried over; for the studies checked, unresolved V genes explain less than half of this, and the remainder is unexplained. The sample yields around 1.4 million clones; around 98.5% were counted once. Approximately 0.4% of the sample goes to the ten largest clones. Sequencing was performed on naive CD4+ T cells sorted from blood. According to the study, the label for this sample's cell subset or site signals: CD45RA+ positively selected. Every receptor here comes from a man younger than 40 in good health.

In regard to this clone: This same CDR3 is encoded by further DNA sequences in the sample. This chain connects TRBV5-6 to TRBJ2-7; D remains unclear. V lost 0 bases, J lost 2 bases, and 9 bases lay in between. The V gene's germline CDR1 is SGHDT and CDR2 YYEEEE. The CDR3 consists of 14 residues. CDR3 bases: TGTGCCAGCAGCTTGGGTTTGGCAACCTACGAGCAGTACTTC. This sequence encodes CASSLGLATYEQYF.

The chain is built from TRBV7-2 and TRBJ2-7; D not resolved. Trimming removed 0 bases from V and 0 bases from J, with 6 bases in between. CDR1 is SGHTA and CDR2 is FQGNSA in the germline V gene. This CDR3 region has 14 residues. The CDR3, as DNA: TGTGCCAGCAGCTTAGCGTTCGCCTCCTACGAGCAGTACTTC. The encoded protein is CASSLAFASYEQYF.

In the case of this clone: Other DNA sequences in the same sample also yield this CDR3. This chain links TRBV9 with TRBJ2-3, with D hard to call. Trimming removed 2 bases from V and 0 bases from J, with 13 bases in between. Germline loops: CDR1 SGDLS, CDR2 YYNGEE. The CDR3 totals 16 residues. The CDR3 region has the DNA TGTGCCAGCAGCGTTGGCTCCCCGACCAGCACAGATACGCAGTATTTT. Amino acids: CASSVGSPTSTDTQYF.

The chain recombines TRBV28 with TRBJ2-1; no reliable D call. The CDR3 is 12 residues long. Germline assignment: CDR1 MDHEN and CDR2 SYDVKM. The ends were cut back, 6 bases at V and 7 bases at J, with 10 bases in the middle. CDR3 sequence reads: CASRYISNEQFF. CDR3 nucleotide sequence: TGTGCCAGCAGGTATATTTCAAATGAGCAGTTCTTC.

The CDR3: CASSPDYLSSYEQYF. The CDR3 nucleotides read TGCGCCAGCAGCCCGGACTACCTAAGCTCCTACGAGCAGTACTTC. This rearrangement joins TRBV5-1 to TRBJ2-7; D might be TRBD2 (6 bases). The V end lost 4 bases, the J end lost 0 bases, and 14 bases lay between the germline ends. The CDR3 runs to 15 residues. The germline V gene has CDR1 SGHRS and CDR2 YFSETQ.

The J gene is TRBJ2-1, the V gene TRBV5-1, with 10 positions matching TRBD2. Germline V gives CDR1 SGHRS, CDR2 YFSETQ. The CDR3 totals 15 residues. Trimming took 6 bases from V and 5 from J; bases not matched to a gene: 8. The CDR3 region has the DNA TGCGCCAGCAAGACCCTAGCGGGAGCAGACAATGAGCAGTTCTTC. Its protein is CASKTLAGADNEQFF.

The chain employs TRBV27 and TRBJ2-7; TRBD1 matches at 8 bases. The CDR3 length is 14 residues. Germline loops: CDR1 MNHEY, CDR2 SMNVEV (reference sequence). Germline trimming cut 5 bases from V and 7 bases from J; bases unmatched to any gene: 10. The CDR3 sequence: CASSPKTGAGEQYF. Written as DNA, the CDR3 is TGTGCCAGCAGTCCAAAGACAGGGGCGGGAGAGCAGTACTTC.

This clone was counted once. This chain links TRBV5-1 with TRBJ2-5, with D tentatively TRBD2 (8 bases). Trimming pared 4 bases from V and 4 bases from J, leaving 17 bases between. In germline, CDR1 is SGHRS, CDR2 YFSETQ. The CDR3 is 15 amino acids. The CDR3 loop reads CASSPGGGSSETQYF. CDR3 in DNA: TGCGCCAGCAGCCCGGGAGGGGGCTCATCAGAGACCCAGTACTTC.

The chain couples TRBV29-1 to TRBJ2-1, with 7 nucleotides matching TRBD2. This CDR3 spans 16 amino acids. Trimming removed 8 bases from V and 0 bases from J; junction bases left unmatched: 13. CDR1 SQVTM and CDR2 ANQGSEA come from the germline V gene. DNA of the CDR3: TGCAGCCTATCCGGGGGGAGGGACCGCTCCTACAATGAGCAGTTCTTC. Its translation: CSLSGGRDRSYNEQFF.

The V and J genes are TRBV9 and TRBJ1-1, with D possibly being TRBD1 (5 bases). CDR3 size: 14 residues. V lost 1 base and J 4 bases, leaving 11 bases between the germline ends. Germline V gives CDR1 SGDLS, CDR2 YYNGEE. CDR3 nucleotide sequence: TGTGCCAGCAGCGTACAAGGGGTGGTCACTGAAGCTTTCTTT. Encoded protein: CASSVQGVVTEAFF.

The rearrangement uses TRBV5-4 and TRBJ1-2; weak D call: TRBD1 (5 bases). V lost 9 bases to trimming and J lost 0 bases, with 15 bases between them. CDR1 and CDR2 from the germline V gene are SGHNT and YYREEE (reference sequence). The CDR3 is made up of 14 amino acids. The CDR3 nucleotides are TGTGCCACGGGGGGAAGGGTAGCTAACTATGGCTACACCTTC. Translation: CATGGRVANYGYTF.

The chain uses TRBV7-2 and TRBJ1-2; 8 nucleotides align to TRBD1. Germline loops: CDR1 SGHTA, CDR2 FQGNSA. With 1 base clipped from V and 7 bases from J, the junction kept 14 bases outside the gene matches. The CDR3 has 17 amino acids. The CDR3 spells CASSLEAGGDVTSGYTF. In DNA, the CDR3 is TGTGCCAGCAGCTTAGAGGCAGGGGGCGATGTTACAAGTGGCTACACCTTC.

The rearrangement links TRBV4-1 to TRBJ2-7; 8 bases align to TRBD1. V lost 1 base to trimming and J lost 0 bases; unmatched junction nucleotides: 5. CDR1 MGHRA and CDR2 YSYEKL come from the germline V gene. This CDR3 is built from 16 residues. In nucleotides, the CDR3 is TGCGCCAGCAGCCAAGCCTGGGACAGGAGCTCCTACGAGCAGTACTTC. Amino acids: CASSQAWDRSSYEQYF.

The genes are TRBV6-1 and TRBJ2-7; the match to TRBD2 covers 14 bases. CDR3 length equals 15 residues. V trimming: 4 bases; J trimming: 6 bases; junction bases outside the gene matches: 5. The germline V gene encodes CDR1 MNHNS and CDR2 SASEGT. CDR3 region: CASSGGLAGAVEQYF. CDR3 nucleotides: TGTGCCAGCAGTGGGGGACTAGCGGGAGCCGTCGAGCAGTACTTC.

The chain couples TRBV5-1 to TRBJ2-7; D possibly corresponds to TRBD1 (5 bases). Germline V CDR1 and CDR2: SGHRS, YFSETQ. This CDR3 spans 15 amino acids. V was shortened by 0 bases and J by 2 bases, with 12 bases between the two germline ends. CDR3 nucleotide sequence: TGCGCCAGCAGCTTGGCCCAGGGTTACACCTACGAGCAGTACTTC. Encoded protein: CASSLAQGYTYEQYF.

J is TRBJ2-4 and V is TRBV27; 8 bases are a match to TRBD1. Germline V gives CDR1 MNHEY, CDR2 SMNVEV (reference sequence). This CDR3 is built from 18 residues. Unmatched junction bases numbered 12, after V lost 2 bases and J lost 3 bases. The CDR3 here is CASSLQGGRGRVKNIQYF. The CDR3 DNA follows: TGTGCCAGCAGTTTACAGGGGGGCAGGGGGCGAGTCAAAAACATTCAGTACTTC.

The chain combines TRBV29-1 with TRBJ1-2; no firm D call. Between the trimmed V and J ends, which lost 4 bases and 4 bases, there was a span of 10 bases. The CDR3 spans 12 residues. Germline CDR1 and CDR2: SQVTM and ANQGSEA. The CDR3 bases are TGCAGCGTTGGGCAACAGATCTATGGCTACACCTTC. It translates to CSVGQQIYGYTF.

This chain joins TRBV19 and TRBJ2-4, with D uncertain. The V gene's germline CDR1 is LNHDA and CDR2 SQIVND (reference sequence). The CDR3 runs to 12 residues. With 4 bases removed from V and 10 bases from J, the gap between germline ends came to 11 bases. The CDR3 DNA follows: TGTGCCAGTAGTAGCGATCAACTTATTCAGTACTTC. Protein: CASSSDQLIQYF.

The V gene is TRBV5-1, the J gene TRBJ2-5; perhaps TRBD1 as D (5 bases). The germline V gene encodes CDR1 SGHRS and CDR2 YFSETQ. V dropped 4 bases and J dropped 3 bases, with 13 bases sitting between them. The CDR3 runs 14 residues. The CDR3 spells CASSRMTAEETQYF. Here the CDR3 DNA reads TGCGCCAGCAGCCGGATGACAGCCGAAGAGACCCAGTACTTC.

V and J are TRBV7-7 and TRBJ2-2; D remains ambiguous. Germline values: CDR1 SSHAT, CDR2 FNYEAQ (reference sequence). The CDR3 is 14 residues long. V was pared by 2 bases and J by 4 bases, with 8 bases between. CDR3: CASSLLQSTGELFF. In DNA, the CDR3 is TGTGCCAGCAGCTTATTACAGTCCACCGGGGAGCTGTTTTTT.

The CDR3 sequence is CASSQDNLPGLYYEQYF. The CDR3 region has the DNA TGTGCCAGCAGCCAGGATAACCTCCCAGGACTCTACTACGAGCAGTACTTC. This chain links TRBV14 with TRBJ2-7; tentatively, D is TRBD2 (5 bases). Trimming took 3 bases from V and 3 from J, leaving 21 bases between them. Germline V CDR1 and CDR2: SGHDN, FVKESK. The CDR3 has 17 residues.

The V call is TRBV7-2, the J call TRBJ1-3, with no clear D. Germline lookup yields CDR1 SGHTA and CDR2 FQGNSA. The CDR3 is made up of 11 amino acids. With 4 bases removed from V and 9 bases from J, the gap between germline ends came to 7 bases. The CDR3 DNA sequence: TGTGCCAGCAGCTCCGCCGGCACCATATATTTT. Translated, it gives CASSSAGTIYF.